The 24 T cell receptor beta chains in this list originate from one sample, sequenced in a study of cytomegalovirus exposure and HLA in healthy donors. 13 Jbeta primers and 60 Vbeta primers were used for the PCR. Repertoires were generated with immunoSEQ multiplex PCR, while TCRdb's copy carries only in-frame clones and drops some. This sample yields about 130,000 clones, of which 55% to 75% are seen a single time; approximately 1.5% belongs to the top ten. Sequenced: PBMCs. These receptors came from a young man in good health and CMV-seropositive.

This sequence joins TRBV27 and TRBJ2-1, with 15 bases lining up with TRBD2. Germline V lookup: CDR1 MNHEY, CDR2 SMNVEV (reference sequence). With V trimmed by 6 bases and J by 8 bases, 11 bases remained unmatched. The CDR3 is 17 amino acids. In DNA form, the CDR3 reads TGTGCCAGCAGACCTACCGGGACTAGCGGGAGGATCTATGAGCAGTTCTTC. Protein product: CASRPTGTSGRIYEQFF.

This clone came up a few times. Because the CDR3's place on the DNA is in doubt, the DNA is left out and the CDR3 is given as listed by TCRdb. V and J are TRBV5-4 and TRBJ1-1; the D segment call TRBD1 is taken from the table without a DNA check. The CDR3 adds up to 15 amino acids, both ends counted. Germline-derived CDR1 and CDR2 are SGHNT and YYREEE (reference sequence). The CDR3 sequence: CASSFGNGQGDKAFF.

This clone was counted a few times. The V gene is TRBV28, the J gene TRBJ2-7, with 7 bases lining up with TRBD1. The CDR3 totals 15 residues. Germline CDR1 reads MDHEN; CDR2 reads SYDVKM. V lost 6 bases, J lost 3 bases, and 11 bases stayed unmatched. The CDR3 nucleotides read TGTGCCAGCAGCAGTACCGGGACAGCAAACTACGAGCAGTACTTC. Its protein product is CASSSTGTANYEQYF.

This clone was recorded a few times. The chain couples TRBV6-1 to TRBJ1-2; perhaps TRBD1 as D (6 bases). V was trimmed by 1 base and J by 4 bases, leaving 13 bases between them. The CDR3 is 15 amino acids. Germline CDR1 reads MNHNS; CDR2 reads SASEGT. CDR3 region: CASSEVDREIYGYTF. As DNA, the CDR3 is TGTGCCAGCAGTGAAGTGGACAGAGAAATCTATGGCTACACCTTC.

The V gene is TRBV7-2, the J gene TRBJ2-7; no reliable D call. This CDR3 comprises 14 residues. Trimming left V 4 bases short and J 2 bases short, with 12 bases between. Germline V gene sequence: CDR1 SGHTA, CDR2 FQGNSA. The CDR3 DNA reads TGTGCCAGCAGCTCTCTCGGAGTCCCCTACGAGCAGTACTTC. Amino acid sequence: CASSSLGVPYEQYF.

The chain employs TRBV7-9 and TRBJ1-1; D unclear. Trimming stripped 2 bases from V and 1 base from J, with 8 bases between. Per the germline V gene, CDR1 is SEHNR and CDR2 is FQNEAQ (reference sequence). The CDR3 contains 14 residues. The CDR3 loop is CASSLYHGNTEAFF. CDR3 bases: TGTGCCAGCAGCTTATACCACGGGAACACTGAAGCTTTCTTT.

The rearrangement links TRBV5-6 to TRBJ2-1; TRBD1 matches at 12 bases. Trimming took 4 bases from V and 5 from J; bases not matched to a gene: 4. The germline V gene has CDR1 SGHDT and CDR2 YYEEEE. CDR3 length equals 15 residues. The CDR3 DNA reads TGTGCCAGCAGCGGGGACAGGGGGCGTAACAATGAGCAGTTCTTC. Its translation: CASSGDRGRNNEQFF.

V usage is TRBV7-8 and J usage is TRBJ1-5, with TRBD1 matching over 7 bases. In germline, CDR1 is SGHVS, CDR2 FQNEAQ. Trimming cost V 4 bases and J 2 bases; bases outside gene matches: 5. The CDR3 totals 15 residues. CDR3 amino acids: CASSSRTGRNQPQHF. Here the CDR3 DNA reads TGTGCCAGCAGCTCCCGGACAGGCCGCAATCAGCCCCAGCATTTT.

This chain's CDR3 is CASSLGLRSYNEQFF. CDR3 DNA: TGTGCCAGCAGCTTGGGACTGCGATCCTACAATGAGCAGTTCTTC. The gene calls are TRBV5-8 and TRBJ2-1; no firm D call. Germline CDR1 is SGHTS and CDR2 is YDEGEE. Deletions cut 0 bases from V and 1 base from J, with 8 bases between. This CDR3 has 15 amino acids.

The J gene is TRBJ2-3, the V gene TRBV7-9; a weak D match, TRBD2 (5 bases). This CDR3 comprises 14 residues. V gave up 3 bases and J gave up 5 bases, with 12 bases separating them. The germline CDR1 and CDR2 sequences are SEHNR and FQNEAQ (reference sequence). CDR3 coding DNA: TGTGCCAGCAGCTTCCAACTAGAAGGAGATACGCAGTATTTT. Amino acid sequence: CASSFQLEGDTQYF.

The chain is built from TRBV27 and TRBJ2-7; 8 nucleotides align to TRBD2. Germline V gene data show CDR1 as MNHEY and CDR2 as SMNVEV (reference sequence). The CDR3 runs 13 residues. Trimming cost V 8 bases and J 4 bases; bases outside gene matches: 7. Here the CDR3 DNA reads TGTGCCAGCTCTCTGGGACTAGGGTACGAGCAGTACTTC. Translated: CASSLGLGYEQYF.

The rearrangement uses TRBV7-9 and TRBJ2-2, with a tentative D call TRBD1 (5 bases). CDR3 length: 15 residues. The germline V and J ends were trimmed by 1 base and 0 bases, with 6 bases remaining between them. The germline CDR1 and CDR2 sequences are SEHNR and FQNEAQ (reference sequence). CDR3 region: CASSLGGPNTGELFF. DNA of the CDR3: TGTGCCAGCAGCTTAGGGGGCCCGAACACCGGGGAGCTGTTTTTT.

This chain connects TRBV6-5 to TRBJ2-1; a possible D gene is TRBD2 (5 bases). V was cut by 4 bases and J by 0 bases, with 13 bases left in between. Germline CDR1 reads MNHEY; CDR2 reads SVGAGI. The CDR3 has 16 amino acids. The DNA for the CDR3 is TGTGCCAGCAGTTCCTTGGGAGCTTCCTCCTACAATGAGCAGTTCTTC. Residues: CASSSLGASSYNEQFF.

For the CDR3, the DNA is TGTGCCAGCAGCATGGACAGGGGGAACACTGAAGCTTTCTTT. Residues: CASSMDRGNTEAFF. The chain employs TRBV5-6 and TRBJ1-1, with 9 bases aligning to TRBD1. The germline gives CDR1 SGHDT, CDR2 YYEEEE. This CDR3 has 14 amino acids. The J segment lost 1 base and the V segment lost 4 bases, leaving 2 bases of the junction unmatched.

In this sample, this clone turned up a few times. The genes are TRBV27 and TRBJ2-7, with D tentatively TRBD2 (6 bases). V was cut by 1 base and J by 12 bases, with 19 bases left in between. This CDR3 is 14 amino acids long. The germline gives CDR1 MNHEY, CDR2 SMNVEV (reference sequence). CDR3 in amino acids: CASSLWGGNEFRYF. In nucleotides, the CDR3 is TGTGCCAGCAGTTTATGGGGCGGGAACGAATTCCGGTACTTC.

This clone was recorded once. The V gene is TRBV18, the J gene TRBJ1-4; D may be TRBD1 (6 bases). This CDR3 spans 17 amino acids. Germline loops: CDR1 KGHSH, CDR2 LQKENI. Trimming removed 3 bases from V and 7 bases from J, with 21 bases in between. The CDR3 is CASSPSLLHRASEKLFF. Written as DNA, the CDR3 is TGTGCCAGCTCACCGAGCCTCCTTCACAGGGCCAGTGAAAAACTGTTTTTT.

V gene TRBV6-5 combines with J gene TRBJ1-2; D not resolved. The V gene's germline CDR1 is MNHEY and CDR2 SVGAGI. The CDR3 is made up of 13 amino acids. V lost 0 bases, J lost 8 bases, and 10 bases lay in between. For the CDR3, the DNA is TGTGCCAGCAGTTACTCGGAGGGCGGCGGCTACACCTTC. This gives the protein CASSYSEGGGYTF.

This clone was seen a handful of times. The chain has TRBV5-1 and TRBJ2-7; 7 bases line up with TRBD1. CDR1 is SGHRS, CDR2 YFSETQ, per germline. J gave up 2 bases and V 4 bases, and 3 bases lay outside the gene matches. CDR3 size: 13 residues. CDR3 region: CASSPGQTYEQYF. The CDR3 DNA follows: TGCGCCAGCAGCCCGGGACAGACCTACGAGCAGTACTTC.

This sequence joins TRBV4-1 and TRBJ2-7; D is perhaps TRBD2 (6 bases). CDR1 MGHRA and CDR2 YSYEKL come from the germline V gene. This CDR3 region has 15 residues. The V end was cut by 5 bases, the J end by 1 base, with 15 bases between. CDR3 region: CASSYIAEGSYEQYF. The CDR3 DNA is TGCGCCAGCAGCTACATAGCGGAGGGGTCCTACGAGCAGTACTTC.

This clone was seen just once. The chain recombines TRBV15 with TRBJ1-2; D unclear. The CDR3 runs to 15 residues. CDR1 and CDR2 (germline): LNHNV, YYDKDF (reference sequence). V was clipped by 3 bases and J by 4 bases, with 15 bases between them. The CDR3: CATSRSARQTYGYTF. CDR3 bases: TGTGCCACCAGCAGGAGTGCGCGGCAGACCTATGGCTACACCTTC.

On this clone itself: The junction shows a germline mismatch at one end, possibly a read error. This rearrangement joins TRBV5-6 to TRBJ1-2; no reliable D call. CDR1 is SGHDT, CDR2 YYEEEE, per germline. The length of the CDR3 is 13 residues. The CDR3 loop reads CASSRGAAPMLGF. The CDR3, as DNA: TGTGCCAGCAGCCGCGGCGCGGCCCCTATGCTGGGCTTC.

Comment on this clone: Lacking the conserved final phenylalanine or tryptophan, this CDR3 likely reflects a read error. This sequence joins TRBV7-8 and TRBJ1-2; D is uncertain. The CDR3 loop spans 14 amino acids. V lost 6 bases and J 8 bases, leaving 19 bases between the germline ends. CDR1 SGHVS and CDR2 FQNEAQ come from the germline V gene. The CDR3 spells CASSVMTAVGGYTS. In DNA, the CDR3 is TGTGCCAGCAGTGTTATGACCGCAGTAGGAGGCTACACCTCC.

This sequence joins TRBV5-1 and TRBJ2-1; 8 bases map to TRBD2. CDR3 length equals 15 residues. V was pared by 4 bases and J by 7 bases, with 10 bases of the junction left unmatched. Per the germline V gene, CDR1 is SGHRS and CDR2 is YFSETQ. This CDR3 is CASSIMTSVSNEQFF. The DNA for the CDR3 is TGCGCCAGCAGCATAATGACTAGCGTGTCGAATGAGCAGTTCTTC.

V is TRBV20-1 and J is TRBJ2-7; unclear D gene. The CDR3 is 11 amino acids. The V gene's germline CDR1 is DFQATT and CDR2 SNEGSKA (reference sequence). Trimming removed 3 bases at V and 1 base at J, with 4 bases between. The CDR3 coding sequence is TGCAGTGCTAGGGAGTCCTACGAGCAGTACTTC. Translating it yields CSARESYEQYF.